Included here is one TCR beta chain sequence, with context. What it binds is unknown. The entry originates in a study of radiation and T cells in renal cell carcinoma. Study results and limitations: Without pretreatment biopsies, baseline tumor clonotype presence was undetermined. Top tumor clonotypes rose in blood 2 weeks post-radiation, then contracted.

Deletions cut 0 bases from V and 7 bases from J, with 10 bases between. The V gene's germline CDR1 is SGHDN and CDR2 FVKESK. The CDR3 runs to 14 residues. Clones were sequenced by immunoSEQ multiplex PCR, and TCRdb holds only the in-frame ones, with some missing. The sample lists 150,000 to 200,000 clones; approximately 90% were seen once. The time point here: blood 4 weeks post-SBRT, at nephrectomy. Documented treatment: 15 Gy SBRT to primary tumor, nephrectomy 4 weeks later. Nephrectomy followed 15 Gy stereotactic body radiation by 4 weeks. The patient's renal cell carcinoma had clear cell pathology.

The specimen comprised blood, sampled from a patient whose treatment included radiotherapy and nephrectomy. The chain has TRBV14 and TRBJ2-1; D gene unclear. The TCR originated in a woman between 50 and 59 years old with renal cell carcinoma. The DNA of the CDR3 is TGTGCCAGCAGCCAAGATTTGATAGGGAATGAGCAGTTCTTC. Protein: CASSQDLIGNEQFF.